A selection of T cell receptor beta chains follows, all from one sample in a study of CD8+CD57+ T cells in acquired aplastic anemia. TCRdb re-analysed the reads in MiXCR, keeping a single row per CDR3 protein. The data contain 130,000 or so distinct CDR3 sequences, nearly 40% of them singletons. The specimen was sorted CD4+, CD8+, or CD8+CD57+ T cells (not recorded which) from PBMCs. The receptors were gathered from a human donor with aplastic anemia. Both conserved end residues are part of each CDR3. D genes are given only for firm matches. Expanded clones get a size class; other rows say once, few or many, or leave the size out.

>NA|TRBD2|TRBV5-6|TRBJ2-1
TGTGCCAGCAGCTTGCCGAGCGGGGGGATGTCCTACAATGAGCAGTTCTTC
CASSLPSGGMSYNEQFF
>many|NA|TRBV19|TRBJ1-5
TGTGCCAGTAGTAACGGGGGCGGCGGCAATCAGCCCCAGCATTTT
CASSNGGGGNQPQHF
>large|TRBD2|TRBV9|TRBJ2-5
TGTGCCAGCAGCGTAGATAGCGGGGGGTTCCCAGAGACCCAGTACTTC
CASSVDSGGFPETQYF
>many|NA|TRBV7-2|TRBJ1-2
TGTGCCAGCTTGGGCGGTAACTATGGCTACACCTTC
CASLGGNYGYTF
>NA|NA|TRBV20-1|TRBJ2-3
TGCAGTGCTAGACCCCTGGGGCCCCCCGCAGATACGCAGTATTTT
CSARPLGPPADTQYF
>NA|NA|TRBV3-1|TRBJ1-5
TGTGCCAGCAGCTTCGCCGAAACTCAGCCCCAGCATTTT
CASSFAETQPQHF
>many|NA|TRBV14|TRBJ1-1
TGTGCCAGCAGCCAAGATTGGTGGTCCCCAGACACTGAAGCTTTCTTT
CASSQDWWSPDTEAFF
>few|NA|TRBV7-9|TRBJ1-1
TGTGCCAGCACCAACAGGGACACTGAAGCTTTCTTT
CASTNRDTEAFF
>few|NA|TRBV28|TRBJ1-5
TGTGCCAGCGGAGGGGGGGCATGGCAGCCCCAGCATTTT
CASGGGAWQPQHF
>NA|NA|TRBV28|TRBJ1-2
TGTGCCAGCAGTTTAACCCCCGGACAGACCTATGGCTACACCTTC
CASSLTPGQTYGYTF
>many|TRBD1|TRBV20-1|TRBJ1-1
TGCAGTGCTAGACCCGGGACAGGGGACACTGAAGCTTTCTTT
CSARPGTGDTEAFF